The present TCR beta chain was sequenced within a study of blood T cell repertoires in COVID-19. Here immunoSEQ multiplex PCR was the method, and the copy in TCRdb shows in-frame clones only, minus some. The sample holds approximately 260,000 clones, 80% to 95% seen once. Between the trimmed V and J ends, which lost 5 bases and 1 base, there was a span of 17 bases. CDR3 length: 16 amino acids. The germline CDR1 and CDR2 sequences are SGHRS and YFSETQ. The sequence came from a woman aged 18-35 years who had recovered from COVID-19. The sequencing sample was made of PBMCs or T cells enriched from blood (not recorded which). The chain couples TRBV5-1 to TRBJ2-3; weak D call: TRBD1 (5 bases). The CDR3 DNA reads as TGCGCCAGCAGGACTTCCAGGGTAGGGGGCACAGATACGCAGTATTTT. It is translated as CASRTSRVGGTDTQYF.